What follows are 11 T cell receptor beta chains derived from one specimen sequenced in a study of control samples from healthy donors and cancer patients. Sequencing used immunoSEQ multiplex PCR; TCRdb keeps in-frame clones, though not all of them. The repertoire holds around 93,000 clones, 88% seen once, with 13% to 15% in the top ten. The sequenced sample was blood. The receptors here all came from a man aged 30-40 years in good health.

The V gene is TRBV11-2, the J gene TRBJ2-7; possibly TRBD2 for D (5 bases). CDR3 length equals 17 residues. Per germline, CDR1 SGHAT and CDR2 FQNNGV. V was cut by 2 bases and J by 2 bases, with 19 bases left in between. The CDR3 DNA follows: TGTGCCAGCAGCTTAAATGCCGGGAACCGGAAAGCCTACGAGCAGTACTTC. It is translated as CASSLNAGNRKAYEQYF.

There are a few counts of this clone. This chain uses TRBV30 with TRBJ1-6, with D hard to call. Germline V gene lookup returns CDR1 GTSNPN and CDR2 SVGIG (reference sequence). The CDR3 extends over 15 amino acids. V lost 0 bases and J lost 6, with 12 bases in between. CDR3 DNA: TGTGCCTGGAGTGTACGAGGTCTCGGTAATTCACCCCTCCACTTT. Amino acid sequence: CAWSVRGLGNSPLHF.

V is TRBV7-9 and J is TRBJ1-3; perhaps TRBD1 as D (6 bases). The CDR3 runs to 13 residues. Per germline, CDR1 SEHNR and CDR2 FQNEAQ (reference sequence). The germline V and J ends were trimmed by 2 bases and 10 bases, with 12 bases remaining between them. CDR3 bases: TGTGCCAGCAGCTTATCCCTGACAGGAACCATATATTTT. As protein: CASSLSLTGTIYF.

This chain connects TRBV7-6 to TRBJ1-4; 9 bases line up with TRBD1. CDR3 length: 15 amino acids. V was pared by 5 bases and J by 5 bases, with 6 bases of the junction left unmatched. Germline CDR1 and CDR2: SGHVS and FNYEAQ. CDR3 DNA: TGTGCCAGCAGCATAGACAGGGGGTGGAATGAAAAACTGTTTTTT. It encodes CASSIDRGWNEKLFF. Based on the CDR3 plus reference TRBV7-6 and TRBJ1-4, the full variable domain is GAGVSQSPRYKVTKRGQDVALRCDPISGHVSLYWYRQALGQGPEFLTYFNYEAQQDKSGLPNDRFSAERPEGSISTLTIQRTEQRDSAMYRCASSIDRGWNEKLFFGSGTQLSVL.

This chain joins TRBV4-3 and TRBJ2-3; D unclear. Germline values: CDR1 LGHNA, CDR2 YSLEER. Trimming took 1 base from V and 2 from J, leaving 4 bases between them. The CDR3 totals 13 residues. The CDR3 region has the DNA TGCGCCAGCAGCCAAGGGCTCACAGATACGCAGTATTTT. This gives the protein CASSQGLTDTQYF.

The chain couples TRBV29-1 to TRBJ2-2; D is ambiguous. Germline CDR1 SQVTM, CDR2 ANQGSEA. The CDR3 sequence is 13 residues long. V dropped 4 bases and J dropped 5 bases, with 11 bases sitting between them. The CDR3 is CSVVVRGTGELFF. CDR3 nucleotides: TGCAGCGTTGTAGTCAGAGGTACCGGGGAGCTGTTTTTT.

This chain joins TRBV15 and TRBJ2-3; weak D call: TRBD2 (5 bases). This CDR3 region has 16 residues. Per germline, CDR1 LNHNV and CDR2 YYDKDF (reference sequence). V was clipped by 6 bases and J by 4 bases, with 20 bases between them. CDR3 sequence reads: CATSTAVGIGADTQYF. CDR3 DNA: TGTGCCACCAGTACCGCCGTCGGGATAGGCGCAGATACGCAGTATTTT.

Only a few counts were recorded for this clone. CDR3 residues: CASSSELAGGPLIEEQFF. The CDR3 coding sequence is TGCGCCAGCAGCTCCGAACTAGCGGGAGGGCCCTTGATTGAAGAGCAGTTCTTC. The chain has TRBV5-1 and TRBJ2-1, with TRBD2 identical over 13 bases. The CDR3 is made up of 18 amino acids. V was pared by 3 bases and J by 10 bases, with 16 bases of the junction left unmatched. The germline V gene encodes CDR1 SGHRS and CDR2 YFSETQ.

The chain is built from TRBV28 and TRBJ1-4; 7 bases are a match to TRBD1. Per germline, CDR1 MDHEN and CDR2 SYDVKM. V lost 5 bases to trimming and J lost 8 bases; unmatched junction nucleotides: 8. The CDR3 is 14 amino acids. Written as DNA, the CDR3 is TGTGCCAGCAGTACGACAGGGAGTGGAGAAAAACTGTTTTTT. This encodes CASSTTGSGEKLFF.

The chain recombines TRBV13 with TRBJ2-2; perhaps TRBD2 as D (6 bases). The CDR3 totals 16 residues. Trimming shortened V by 2 bases and J by 8 bases, and 18 bases separated the two germline ends. Germline V gene data show CDR1 as PRHDT and CDR2 as FYEKMQ (reference sequence). The CDR3 reads CASSLYTGAGLGELFF. CDR3 sequence (DNA): TGTGCCAGCAGCTTATATACGGGAGCTGGTTTGGGGGAGCTGTTTTTT.

The chain uses TRBV2 and TRBJ1-4, with D perhaps matching TRBD1 (5 bases). Deletions cut 6 bases from V and 4 bases from J, with 12 bases between. Germline CDR1 is SNHLY and CDR2 is FYNNEI. The CDR3 totals 14 residues. The DNA for the CDR3 is TGTGCCAGCAGGGGGGAGCTTTTTAATGAAAAACTGTTTTTT. Translating gives CASRGELFNEKLFF.